This T cell receptor beta chain originates from a study of cytomegalovirus exposure and HLA in healthy donors. Primers included in the PCR were 60 Vbeta and 13 Jbeta primers. Produced via immunoSEQ multiplex PCR; TCRdb's table is partial and in-frame only. This sample contains about 67,000 clones. Trimming took 0 bases from V and 2 from J, leaving 7 bases between them. The CDR3 length is 14 residues. CDR1 is SNHLY and CDR2 is FYNNEI in the germline V gene. Overall study results and limits: A missense variant in DCLRE1C was later tied to TCR beta V- and J-gene trimming.

A word on this clone: Antigen specificity is unknown.

The rearrangement links TRBV2 to TRBJ2-5; D is unresolved. Sequencing used PBMCs. The clonotype originates from a woman aged 40 to 50 in good health and CMV-seropositive. Written as DNA, the CDR3 is TGTGCCAGCAGTGAAGCATTCGGGCAAGAGACCCAGTACTTC. Translating it yields CASSEAFGQETQYF.